This record covers a single T cell receptor (beta chain). Its target is unknown. Sequencing was performed with immunoSEQ multiplex PCR; in TCRdb, only in-frame clones are kept and a portion is missing. The data contain about 2.4 million clones, under 95% of them singletons. This sample is drawn from a study of shared clonotypes between healthy human individuals. Findings and caveats of the study: Sharing of clonotypes among donors was expected to vary with sequencing depth.

Germline CDR1 is SNHLY and CDR2 is FYNNEI. Germline trimming cut 5 bases from V and 3 bases from J; bases unmatched to any gene: 6. This CDR3 has 14 residues. This chain connects TRBV2 to TRBJ2-7; 8 positions agree with TRBD1. Sample: naive CD4+ T cells from PBMCs. Documented subset: CD45RA+ positively selected. This TCR was sampled from a man aged 18 to 35 in good health. Some clones in this sample may be carry-over from other donors' samples. The CDR3 loop reads CASSTEGTGYEQYF. CDR3 in DNA: TGTGCCAGCAGTACCGAAGGGACAGGCTACGAGCAGTACTTC.